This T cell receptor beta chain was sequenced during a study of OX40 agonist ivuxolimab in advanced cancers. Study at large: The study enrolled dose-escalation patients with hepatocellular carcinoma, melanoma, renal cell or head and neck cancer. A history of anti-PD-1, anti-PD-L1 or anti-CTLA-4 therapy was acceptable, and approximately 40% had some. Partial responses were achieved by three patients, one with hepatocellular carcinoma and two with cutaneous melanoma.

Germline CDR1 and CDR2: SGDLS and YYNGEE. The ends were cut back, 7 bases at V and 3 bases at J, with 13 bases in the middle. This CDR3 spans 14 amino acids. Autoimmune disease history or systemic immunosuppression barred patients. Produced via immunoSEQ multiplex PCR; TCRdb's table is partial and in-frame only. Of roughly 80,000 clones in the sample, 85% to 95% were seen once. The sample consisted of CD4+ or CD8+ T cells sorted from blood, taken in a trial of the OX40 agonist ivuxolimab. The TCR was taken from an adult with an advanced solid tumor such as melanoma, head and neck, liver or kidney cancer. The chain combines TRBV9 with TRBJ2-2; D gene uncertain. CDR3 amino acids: CASRLRPDTGELFF. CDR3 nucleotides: TGTGCCAGCCGCTTAAGGCCCGACACCGGGGAGCTGTTTTTT.